The 13 T cell receptor beta chains given below trace back to one sample, sequenced in a study of blood T cell repertoires in COVID-19. Generated by immunoSEQ multiplex PCR, the TCRdb table keeps only in-frame clones and is missing some. The data hold roughly 260,000 clones, with roughly 86% observed a single time. The specimen sequenced was peripheral blood. The receptors were gathered from a woman aged 50 to 65 with acute or convalescent COVID-19.

V and J are TRBV27 and TRBJ1-4; D not certain. The germline V and J ends were trimmed by 6 bases and 0 bases, with 11 bases remaining between them. Germline assignment: CDR1 MNHEY and CDR2 SMNVEV (reference sequence). The CDR3 is 15 amino acids. This CDR3 reads CASSRGWATNEKLFF. The CDR3 nucleotides read TGTGCCAGCAGCCGAGGGTGGGCAACTAATGAAAAACTGTTTTTT.

The chain is built from TRBV9 and TRBJ1-2; maybe TRBD1 (5 bases). V was cut by 0 bases and J by 4 bases, with 13 bases left in between. The CDR3 is 15 residues long. CDR1 and CDR2 from the germline V gene are SGDLS and YYNGEE. The CDR3, as DNA: TGTGCCAGCAGCGTAGAATCAAGGGGAAGCTATGGCTACACCTTC. Its protein is CASSVESRGSYGYTF. Looking up the rest from reference TRBV9 and TRBJ1-2 gives the full variable domain: DSGVTQTPKHLITATGQRVTLRCSPRSGDLSVYWYQQSLDQGLQFLIQYYNGEERAKGNILERFSAQQFPDLHSELNLSSLELGDSALYFCASSVESRGSYGYTFGSGTRLTVV.

The rearrangement joins TRBV5-1 to TRBJ1-2; D is perhaps TRBD1 (5 bases). CDR3 length: 13 residues. V was shortened by 5 bases and J by 5 bases, with 13 bases between the two germline ends. CDR1 is SGHRS and CDR2 is YFSETQ in the germline V gene. The chain's CDR3 is CASSSGFGYGYTF. As DNA, the CDR3 is TGCGCCAGCAGTTCAGGGTTCGGGTATGGCTACACCTTC. Using reference TRBV5-1 and TRBJ1-2 for the parts outside the CDR3, the full variable domain is KAGVTQTPRYLIKTRGQQVTLSCSPISGHRSVSWYQQTPGQGLQFLFEYFSETQRNKGNFPGRFSGRQFSNSRSEMNVSTLELGDSALYLCASSSGFGYGYTFGSGTRLTVV.

In DNA, the CDR3 is TGTGCCAGCAGCTTCCAAGCGGGAGGTCAGGAGCAGTTCTTC. Residues: CASSFQAGGQEQFF. The chain recombines TRBV11-2 with TRBJ2-1, with 9 positions matching TRBD2. Trimming cost V 3 bases and J 10 bases; bases outside gene matches: 7. Germline values: CDR1 SGHAT, CDR2 FQNNGV. CDR3 size: 14 residues.

V and J are TRBV30 and TRBJ2-5, with 11 bases aligning to TRBD2. The CDR3 loop spans 14 amino acids. CDR1 is GTSNPN and CDR2 is SVGIG in the germline V gene (reference sequence). The V segment lost 4 bases and the J segment 5 bases; nucleotides outside the gene matches: 6. The CDR3 spells CAWTAIAGGETQYF. For the CDR3, the DNA is TGTGCCTGGACCGCGATAGCGGGAGGGGAGACCCAGTACTTC.

V and J are TRBV29-1 and TRBJ2-1, with 9 positions matching TRBD2. Germline values: CDR1 SQVTM, CDR2 ANQGSEA. The CDR3 runs to 14 residues. The junction had 9 bases not matched to a gene; V was cut back by 7 bases and J by 5 bases. The CDR3 DNA sequence: TGCAGCGCGGACGGGACTAGCTCTGACAATGAGCAGTTCTTC. This codes for CSADGTSSDNEQFF.

The chain employs TRBV2 and TRBJ1-5; D might be TRBD1 (5 bases). V was shortened by 2 bases and J by 6 bases, with 14 bases between the two germline ends. The CDR3 runs to 15 residues. Germline CDR1 SNHLY, CDR2 FYNNEI. The chain's CDR3 is CASSEYGGLGQPQHF. As DNA, the CDR3 is TGTGCCAGCAGTGAATACGGGGGTTTGGGTCAGCCCCAGCATTTT.

The chain carries TRBV5-1 and TRBJ1-5; the match to TRBD1 covers 8 bases. The CDR3 is made up of 15 amino acids. CDR1 and CDR2 from the germline V gene are SGHRS and YFSETQ. The J segment lost 2 bases and the V segment lost 4 bases, leaving 5 bases of the junction unmatched. The CDR3 DNA reads as TGCGCCAGCAGCCTAGGACAGGGAGGCAATCAGCCCCAGCATTTT. Its protein is CASSLGQGGNQPQHF.

V is TRBV5-1 and J is TRBJ2-7; the match to TRBD1 covers 7 bases. Germline CDR1 reads SGHRS; CDR2 reads YFSETQ. This CDR3 spans 15 amino acids. The J segment lost 3 bases and the V segment lost 4 bases, leaving 10 bases of the junction unmatched. The CDR3 DNA sequence: TGCGCCAGCAGCCAACGGGACAGAGACTTCTACGAGCAGTACTTC. This sequence encodes CASSQRDRDFYEQYF.

Comment on this clone: Other DNA sequences in this sample translate to the same CDR3. The chain uses TRBV7-3 and TRBJ1-1; TRBD1 aligns across 8 bases. After removal of 2 bases from V and 2 bases from J, the junction contained 1 base not matched to a gene. The CDR3 loop spans 14 amino acids. Germline CDR1 SGHTA, CDR2 FQGTGA. CDR3 nucleotides: TGTGCCAGCAGCTTAGGGACAGGAAACACTGAAGCTTTCTTT. Its protein product is CASSLGTGNTEAFF.

This clone was seen only a few times. CDR3 residues: CASSLQDRNYGYTF. The CDR3 nucleotides are TGTGCCAGCAGCTTGCAAGACAGGAACTATGGCTACACCTTC. The chain has TRBV5-5 and TRBJ1-2, with D tentatively TRBD1 (6 bases). The CDR3 is 14 residues long. Germline loops: CDR1 SGHKS, CDR2 YYEKEE (reference sequence). The V end lost 1 base, the J end lost 2 bases, and 9 bases lay between the germline ends.

The CDR3 sequence: CASSSPAYTQYF. CDR3 DNA sequence: TGTGCCAGCAGCTCTCCAGCGTATACGCAGTATTTT. The V call is TRBV7-9, the J call TRBJ2-3; D remains ambiguous. The germline V gene has CDR1 SEHNR and CDR2 FQNEAQ (reference sequence). The CDR3 runs to 12 residues. V dropped 4 bases and J dropped 7 bases, with 9 bases sitting between them.

The V call is TRBV2, the J call TRBJ1-2; 8 positions match TRBD1. The germline V gene has CDR1 SNHLY and CDR2 FYNNEI. The CDR3 is 14 amino acids. Trimming removed 3 bases from V and 8 bases from J; junction bases left unmatched: 8. CDR3 protein: CASSEIGQGGGYTF. In nucleotides, the CDR3 is TGTGCCAGCAGTGAGATAGGACAGGGTGGAGGCTACACCTTC.